Listed here are 18 T cell receptor beta chains from one sample, sequenced in a study of blood T cell repertoires in COVID-19. Here immunoSEQ multiplex PCR was the method, and the copy in TCRdb shows in-frame clones only, minus some. This table has tens of thousands of clones, roughly nine tenths appearing once. The sample consisted of peripheral blood. Every receptor here comes from a woman aged 55-70 years with COVID-19, enrolled during active disease.

The rearrangement joins TRBV3-1 (or the pseudogene TRBV3-2) to TRBJ2-1; 8 bases are shared with TRBD2. CDR3 length equals 16 residues. The germline V gene has CDR1 LGHDT and CDR2 YNNKEL (reference sequence). Trimming cost V 4 bases and J 0 bases; bases outside gene matches: 5. The CDR3 coding sequence is TGTGCCAGCAGCCCCGGGAGCGGGAGCTCCTACAATGAGCAGTTCTTC. Translating it yields CASSPGSGSSYNEQFF.

The rearrangement joins TRBV7-3 to TRBJ2-1, with 7 bases fitting TRBD2. From germline, CDR1 is SGHTA and CDR2 FQGTGA. Trimming at V came to 3 bases and at J to 6 bases, leaving 2 bases not matched to a gene. This CDR3 spans 13 amino acids. The CDR3 coding sequence is TGTGCCAGCAGCTTCGCGGGAGTCAATGAGCAGTTCTTC. It is translated as CASSFAGVNEQFF.

The rearrangement uses TRBV24-1 and TRBJ2-3, with 13 nucleotides matching TRBD2. The junction had 5 bases not matched to a gene; V was cut back by 2 bases and J by 7 bases. Germline CDR1 reads KGHDR; CDR2 reads SFDVKD. This CDR3 region has 16 residues. As DNA, the CDR3 is TGTGCCACCAGTGATTGGACTAGCGGGAGTGGGTATACGCAGTATTTT. This sequence encodes CATSDWTSGSGYTQYF.

The gene calls are TRBV6-5 and TRBJ2-7, with 9 bases identical to TRBD2. This CDR3 comprises 15 residues. Germline CDR1 is MNHEY and CDR2 is SVGAGI. Losses at the gene ends were 7 bases for V and 2 bases for J; bases not matched to a gene: 9. In nucleotides, the CDR3 is TGTGCCAGCATAAAAGCAGCGGGAGGTGCCTACGAGCAGTACTTC. Its translation is CASIKAAGGAYEQYF.

The genes are TRBV11-3 and TRBJ1-6; 12 bases are a match to TRBD1. The trim removed 2 bases at V and 8 bases at J, leaving 4 bases unmatched. CDR1 is SGHNT and CDR2 is YENEEA in the germline V gene. CDR3 length: 16 amino acids. This chain's CDR3 is CASSLRGTGGYSPLHF. Here the CDR3 DNA reads TGTGCCAGCAGCTTACGAGGGACAGGGGGCTATTCACCCCTCCACTTT. Based on the CDR3 plus reference TRBV11-3 and TRBJ1-6, the full variable domain is EAGVVQSPRYKIIEKKQPVAFWCNPISGHNTLYWYLQNLGQGPELLIRYENEEAVDDSQLPKDRFSAERLKGVDSTLKIQPAELGDSAVYLCASSLRGTGGYSPLHFGNGTRLTVT.

V and J are TRBV25-1 and TRBJ1-2, with a tentative D call TRBD1 (6 bases). V was shortened by 2 bases and J by 2 bases, with 12 bases between the two germline ends. The CDR3 is 15 residues long. Germline-derived CDR1 and CDR2 are MGHDK and SYGVNS. CDR3 loop: CASSEPGHFNYGYTF. DNA for the CDR3: TGTGCCAGCAGTGAACCGGGACATTTCAACTATGGCTACACCTTC.

This sequence joins TRBV6-6 and TRBJ1-2; 8 nucleotides match TRBD1. CDR1 MNHNY and CDR2 SVGAGI come from the germline V gene (reference sequence). V shed 6 bases and J 4 bases; nucleotides not matched to a gene: 13. This CDR3 spans 16 amino acids. The CDR3 sequence is CASSPPTGANSYGYTF. CDR3 DNA: TGTGCCAGCAGCCCGCCGACAGGGGCCAACTCCTATGGCTACACCTTC.

V gene TRBV19 combines with J gene TRBJ1-5; maybe TRBD1 (6 bases). The V end lost 2 bases, the J end lost 5 bases, and 10 bases lay between the germline ends. Per the germline V gene, CDR1 is LNHDA and CDR2 is SQIVND (reference sequence). The CDR3 extends over 14 amino acids. CDR3 nucleotides: TGTGCCAGTAGTATACAGGGGTTTTATCAGCCCCAGCATTTT. This encodes CASSIQGFYQPQHF.

This clone has just a few counts. The CDR3 DNA reads as TGCAGTGCTAGAGAGACAGGGCAGTACTTC. Translated, it gives CSARETGQYF. The chain couples TRBV20-1 to TRBJ2-7, with D tentatively TRBD1 (6 bases). CDR1 is DFQATT, CDR2 SNEGSKA, per germline (reference sequence). The CDR3 contains 10 residues. Trimming removed 0 bases from V and 9 bases from J, with 6 bases in between.

This sequence joins TRBV30 and TRBJ2-7; 7 nucleotides match TRBD2. J lost 5 bases, V lost 3 bases, and 10 bases had no gene match. Germline loops: CDR1 GTSNPN, CDR2 SVGIG (reference sequence). This CDR3 spans 14 amino acids. The CDR3 here is CAWRRGFPQDEQYF. CDR3 DNA: TGTGCCTGGAGGCGGGGGTTCCCTCAGGACGAGCAGTACTTC.

The chain employs TRBV7-2 and TRBJ2-1, with TRBD2 matching 9 bases. CDR1 is SGHTA and CDR2 is FQGNSA in the germline V gene. Unmatched junction bases numbered 7, after V lost 2 bases and J lost 8 bases. CDR3 length equals 15 residues. CDR3 coding DNA: TGTGCCAGCAGCTTATTAGCGGGAGCCCCGGATGAGCAGTTCTTC. This encodes CASSLLAGAPDEQFF.

The chain links TRBV6-5 to TRBJ1-2, with 9 positions matching TRBD1. The CDR3 spans 14 residues. Germline assignment: CDR1 MNHEY and CDR2 SVGAGI. The J segment lost 2 bases and the V segment lost 10 bases, leaving 8 bases of the junction unmatched. The CDR3 sequence is CATKQGAVNYGYTF. CDR3 sequence (DNA): TGTGCCACCAAACAGGGGGCAGTGAACTATGGCTACACCTTC.

The rearrangement links TRBV7-8 to TRBJ1-3; 8 bases align to TRBD1. Germline CDR1 reads SGHVS; CDR2 reads FQNEAQ. The length of the CDR3 is 16 residues. V shed 0 bases, J shed 2 bases, and the junction held 3 bases outside the gene matches. CDR3 residues: CASSLAAGGPGNTIYF. The CDR3 DNA reads as TGTGCCAGCAGCTTAGCCGCAGGGGGCCCTGGAAACACCATATATTTT. Variable domain in full (rest from reference TRBV7-8 and TRBJ1-3): GAGVSQSPRYKVAKRGQDVALRCDPISGHVSLFWYQQALGQGPEFLTYFQNEAQLDKSGLPSDRFFAERPEGSVSTLKIQRTQQEDSAVYLCASSLAAGGPGNTIYFGEGSWLTVV.

The chain recombines TRBV2 with TRBJ2-7; TRBD2 agrees at 7 bases. Trimming took 6 bases from V and 3 from J; bases not matched to a gene: 11. In germline, CDR1 is SNHLY, CDR2 FYNNEI. There are 15 residues in the CDR3. For the CDR3, the DNA is TGTGCCAGCAGGATGAGACTAGCAGAGATCTACGAGCAGTACTTC. This gives the protein CASRMRLAEIYEQYF.

V gene TRBV30 combines with J gene TRBJ1-5; TRBD1 matches 7 bases. The CDR3 contains 14 residues. V was clipped by 2 bases and J by 7 bases; unmatched bases: 8. Germline-derived CDR1 and CDR2 are GTSNPN and SVGIG (reference sequence). The CDR3 reads CAWSKGGGFQPQHF. The CDR3 nucleotides read TGTGCCTGGAGTAAAGGGGGCGGATTCCAGCCCCAGCATTTT. The full variable domain, in which reference TRBV30 and TRBJ1-5 provide the parts outside the CDR3, is SQTIHQWPATLVQPVGSPLSLECTVEGTSNPNLYWYRQAAGRGLQLLFYSVGIGQISSEVPQNLSASRPQDRQFILSSKKLLLSDSGFYLCAWSKGGGFQPQHFGDGTRLSIL.

The gene calls are TRBV27 and TRBJ1-4; 7 bases fit TRBD1. The CDR3 runs 15 residues. Germline CDR1 MNHEY, CDR2 SMNVEV (reference sequence). J gave up 2 bases and V 5 bases, and 5 bases lay outside the gene matches. The CDR3 is CASSPWTGTNEKLFF. CDR3 coding DNA: TGTGCCAGCAGTCCCTGGACAGGCACTAATGAAAAACTGTTTTTT.

The chain couples TRBV6-5 to TRBJ1-1; possible D gene TRBD1, 5 bases. This CDR3 is built from 14 residues. Germline CDR1 and CDR2: MNHEY and SVGAGI. The ends were cut back, 6 bases at V and 4 bases at J, with 15 bases in the middle. This CDR3 is CASSLGGGTTEAFF. The CDR3 coding sequence is TGTGCCAGCAGCCTTGGTGGGGGGACCACTGAAGCTTTCTTT.

The chain is built from TRBV24-1 and TRBJ2-2; a weak D match, TRBD1 (5 bases). The CDR3 runs 14 residues. Trimming removed 1 base at V and 3 bases at J, with 5 bases between. Germline assignment: CDR1 KGHDR and CDR2 SFDVKD. This CDR3 is CATSDLGDTGELFF. Here the CDR3 DNA reads TGTGCCACCAGTGATTTAGGGGACACCGGGGAGCTGTTTTTT.